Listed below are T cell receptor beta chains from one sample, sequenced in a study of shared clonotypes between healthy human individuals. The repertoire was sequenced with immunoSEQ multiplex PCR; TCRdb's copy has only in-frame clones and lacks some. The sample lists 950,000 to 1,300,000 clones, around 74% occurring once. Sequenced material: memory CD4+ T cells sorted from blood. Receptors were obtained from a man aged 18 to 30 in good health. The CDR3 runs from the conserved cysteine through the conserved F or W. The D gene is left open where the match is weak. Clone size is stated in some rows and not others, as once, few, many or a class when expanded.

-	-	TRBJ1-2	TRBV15	TGTGCCACCAGCTCTCAACCGACCGCTACCTATGGCTACACCTTC	CATSSQPTATYGYTF
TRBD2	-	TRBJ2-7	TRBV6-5	TGTGCCAGCAGTCAGGGACTAGCGGTCAGCGAGCAGTACTTC	CASSQGLAVSEQYF
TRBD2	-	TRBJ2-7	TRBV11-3	TGTGCCAGCAGCTCCACTAGCGGGAGTGGTAGAAAGCAGTACTTC	CASSSTSGSGRKQYF
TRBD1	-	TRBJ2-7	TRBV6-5	TGTGCCAGCAGTTACGGGACAGCCACCTACGAGCAGTACTTC	CASSYGTATYEQYF
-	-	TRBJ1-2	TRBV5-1	TGCGCCAGCAGCTTGGCGGGGGGAGAGAACTATGGCTACACCTTC	CASSLAGGENYGYTF
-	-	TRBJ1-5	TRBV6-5	TGTGCCAGCAGCCCTCGGGACTGGGGAGGGCCCCAGCATTTT	CASSPRDWGGPQHF
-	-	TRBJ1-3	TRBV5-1	TGCGCCAGCAGCTTGGAGTCAGGGTCTGGAAACACCATATATTTT	CASSLESGSGNTIYF
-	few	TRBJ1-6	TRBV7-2	TGTGCCAGCAGCTTAAGCAGGAATAATTCACCCCTCCACTTT	CASSLSRNNSPLHF
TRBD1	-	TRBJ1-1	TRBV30	TGTGCCTGGAGTTCCTCGAGGACAGGGGACACTGAAGCTTTCTTT	CAWSSSRTGDTEAFF
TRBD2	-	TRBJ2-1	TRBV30	TGTGCCTGGACTACTAGCGGGCTCTACAATGAGCAGTTCTTC	CAWTTSGLYNEQFF
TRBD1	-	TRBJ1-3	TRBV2	TGTGCCAGCAGGGACAGGGGATACACCATATATTTT	CASRDRGYTIYF
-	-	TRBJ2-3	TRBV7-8	TGTGCCAGCAGCTTACGCGACAGGCCCGGGGGAGATACGCAGTATTTT	CASSLRDRPGGDTQYF
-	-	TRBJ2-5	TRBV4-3	TGCGCCAGCAGCCAAGGATGGGGCGGAGGATTTCAAGAGACCCAGTACTTC	CASSQGWGGGFQETQYF
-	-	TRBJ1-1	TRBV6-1	TGTGCCAGCAGTGAAAGGACGGGGAACACTGAAGCTTTCTTT	CASSERTGNTEAFF
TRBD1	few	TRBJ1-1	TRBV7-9	TGTGCCAGCAGTTCAGGGGGCCCAACTGAAGCTTTCTTT	CASSSGGPTEAFF
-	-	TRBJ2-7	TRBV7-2	TGTGCCAGCAGCCCCCAGGCGGGGGCCGCCTACGAGCAGTACTTC	CASSPQAGAAYEQYF
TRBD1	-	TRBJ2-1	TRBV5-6	TGTGCCAGCAGCTCCGACAGGGGCTCCTACAATGAGCAGTTCTTC	CASSSDRGSYNEQFF